The sequence of this TCR beta chain was determined in a study of cytomegalovirus exposure and HLA in healthy donors (dated by TCRdb to the late 2010s). Regarding the complete study: An earlier analysis of roughly 500 of the donors reported about 250 Gb of sequence data and some 120 million unique TCR beta sequences from about 179 million T cells. To decide whether each TCR beta V gene segment behaved as functional or pseudogenic, an earlier analysis of some 600 of the donors relied on high-throughput TCR beta sequencing. About 300 gigabases of sequencing data and roughly 81 million unique TCR sequences made up an early release that covered nearly 650 HLA-typed donors. Among the roughly 400 genotyped donors, about 83% belonged to the genetic ancestry cluster associated with self-reported Caucasian donors. The later analysis used no new phenotypic data to find candidate immune exposures, relying instead on TCR beta sequences and their occurrence across donors. A later analysis re-examined previously published TCR beta repertoires from around 670 donors and added high-resolution HLA genotyping to investigate patterns of TCR occurrence. High-throughput TCR immunosequencing, statistical association of individual TCRs with disease status, and machine learning were combined to predict cytomegalovirus infection status. Typing coverage differed by locus: A, B, C, DRB1 and DQB1 were typed in roughly 620-630 donors, DQA1 in about 550, DPA1 in around 580, and DPB1 in 400 to 490. The study profiled the T cell repertoires of approximately 700 subjects by immunosequencing and related them to cytomegalovirus serostatus. A few DR-DQ haplotypes were treated as single units for association and clustering because of strong linkage in the cohort. HLA typing included class I and class II loci at four-digit resolution. On average, 235,054 unique TCR beta nucleotide sequences were sequenced per donor among 398 genotyped donors of the cohort, with about 17% of those sequences being non-productive. All discovery cohort repertoires had been generated on a single sequencing platform. Besides the first cohort of more than 650 subjects, a separate validation cohort made up of 95 to 150 different subjects was used. Alongside the repertoire data, information on donor age, sex, ethnicity and CMV serostatus was compiled. Genome-wide SNP genotypes for about three fifths of the roughly 670 donors were used in a later genetic analysis, which treated that subset as a discovery cohort. The study aimed to test whether signatures of past pathogen exposure could be identified by cataloging public T cell receptors.

The germline V gene provides CDR1 ENHRY and CDR2 SYGVKD. Measured from the cysteine to the valine, the CDR3 is 12 residues long. Only the CDR3 part of the read is kept: 36 bases, read in frame from the first base. Trimming removed 5 bases from V and 7 bases from J, leaving 12 bases between the germline ends. In total, 500 to 700 healthy bone marrow donors made up the cohort. At the time of sampling, every cohort member was nominally healthy, though immune exposures that went unrecorded were likely present. The donor tested CMV seronegative and was one of the 352 seronegative cohort members. A peripheral blood sample was provided by each donor, and peripheral blood mononuclear cells were used for TCR beta sequencing. Genomic DNA extraction from the blood cell samples was performed with the Qiagen DNeasy Blood Extraction Kit. About this clone: The antigen it recognizes is unknown. Nothing much larger sits one base from this clone, and base qualities are not available.

Libraries came from the immunoSEQ multiplex PCR assay. The multiplex PCR relied on a mix of 60 forward primers for TCR Vbeta segments and 13 reverse primers for TCR Jbeta segments. A multiplex PCR assay on genomic DNA amplified the CDR3 region of rearranged TCR beta genes. The Illumina HiSeq System was used to sequence the amplified TCR beta libraries as 87-base-pair reads. The authors' pipeline ran thus. A later analysis counted some 74 million unique TCR beta chains across the 550 to 700 repertoires, and around 12 million of these chains were shared by at least two donors. To remove PCR and sequencing errors, raw reads were error-corrected and collapsed into unique sequences using a nearest-neighbor algorithm that merged closely related sequences. Alignment of CDR3 sequences to IMGT reference sequences was used to assign V, D and J gene segments. For a sequence to be retained, at least a six-nucleotide match to both a V gene segment and a J gene segment was required. A rearrangement counted as productive if the CDR3 had no stop codons and remained in frame with V and J, and every other rearrangement counted as non-productive. CDR3 was defined according to IMGT convention as the region running from the second conserved V-encoded cysteine to the conserved J-encoded phenylalanine. The earlier analysis of about 500 of the donors excluded sequences that lacked an unambiguous match to a single V gene segment. An earlier analysis of approximately 590 of the donors called V segments functional above 56.7% productive rearrangements and segregating when the between-donor standard deviation exceeded 5%. To diagnose cytomegalovirus status from the catalog of TCR beta chain sequences, a statistical classification framework was built. In a later analysis, V and J genes were assigned by comparing TCR nucleotide sequences against IMGT/GENE-DB human TR gene sequences. In a later analysis, CDR3 sequences and most-parsimonious VDJ recombination scenarios were assigned using the TCRdist pipeline. In a later analysis, each TCR beta chain was defined by its CDR3 amino acid sequence together with its V-gene family, and reads lacking a unique V-gene family were excluded. In a later analysis, a few hundred highly shared, low-generation-probability nucleotide sequences were removed to address suspected cross-contamination and a sequencing artifact. In a later analysis, a clonal expansion index was calculated for each public chain from normalized within-repertoire ranks of inferred template counts. In a later analysis, generation probabilities were computed using a VDJ recombination model fitted to out-of-frame rearrangements, and the results were checked against IGoR. Hypergeometric tests were used in a later analysis to score TCR-TCR, TCR-HLA and TCR-CMV co-occurrence, with a repertoire-size bias correction applied to the TCR pairs. In a later analysis, false discovery rates were estimated by permuting HLA or CMV assignments 20 times. In a later analysis, co-occurring TCRs were grouped using DBSCAN, and TCRdist sequence similarity was added for clustering within HLA-allele-positive subsets. Repertoires with fewer than 30,000 or more than 120,000 public chains were left out of co-occurrence clustering, as were five repertoires with anomalous nucleotide sharing. In its TCRdb copy, this immuneACCESS table keeps in-frame sequences only and misses some clones. Where compared with another copy, unresolved V genes explain less than half of these, and the others have no known cause. V, J and clone size derive from that table, while D and trimming were established from the DNA sequence. The sample includes about 160,000 clones, with around 80% observed a single time. Together, the top ten hold 1.2% of the sample.

The paper as a whole reports these results and caveats: In a later analysis, several top co-occurrence clusters were reported to appear linked to parvovirus B19, influenza, CMV and Epstein-Barr virus. A further reported finding was that TCR beta sequences accurately predicted the HLA-A and HLA-B alleles for most subjects in the first cohort. In a later analysis, the rate of TCR association differed among HLA loci, with DRB1 alleles having the most associated TCRs and HLA-C alleles having the fewest. Because counts were too low, seventeen rarely observed V segments, including chromosome 9 orphons, were excluded from the earlier analysis of under 650 of the donors. A later analysis found that most CMV-associated TCR beta chains appeared HLA-restricted, with HLA associations seemingly driven largely by CMV exposure. In this cohort, only TCR beta chains were sequenced, and detectable features were limited by the absence of alpha or paired-chain data. The authors suggested that the approach could potentially be generalized to other disease states and immunological phenotypes. Immune exposure information for the cohort was limited to CMV serostatus. Sequencing depth was assumed to be roughly uniform across donors in the presence/absence analyses, though that assumption may not hold. According to a later genetic analysis, donors in an Asian-associated ancestry cluster had fewer N-insertions in productive TCRs than the approximately 630-donor mean. Some IMGT-functional V segments, including TRBV6-2 and TRBV6-3, could not be told apart with the 87-base-pair reads, so those segments were excluded. In an earlier analysis of fewer than 750 of the donors, most TCR beta V segments were observed in productive rearrangements about 87% or about 30% of the time, broadly matching IMGT annotations. V-gene and J-gene trimming of TCR beta chains was associated with a missense DCLRE1C variant in a later genetic analysis, and the association was replicated in an independent cohort. At a false discovery rate of 0.05, a later analysis linked around 15,000 TCR beta sequences to specific HLA alleles. A cluster of highly shared sequence variants was judged likely to represent a technical artifact of the sequencing pipeline. Correlated functional status among segregating V segments might be attributable to linkage disequilibrium, but an unknown experimental factor could not be ruled out. Assigning TCR associations to individual alleles was difficult when HLA alleles, especially DR and DQ, strongly co-occurred. Three of the identified cytomegalovirus-associated TCR beta chains were confirmed in vitro to be specific for cytomegalovirus antigens. Compared with equally common non-associated chains, HLA-associated TCR beta chains in a later analysis were more clonally expanded and had lower generation probabilities. The study listed 150 to 200 TCR beta chains as associated with cytomegalovirus. In both the original and validation cohorts, the classifier was reported to diagnose cytomegalovirus status with high specificity and sensitivity. Because HLA typing was missing for some donors at each locus, association tests included only the typed subset. Across donors, most TCR sequences were observed very rarely, whereas some public TCRs were present in many individuals.

Recombination joined TRBV10-3 with TRBJ2-7; a tentative D match to TRBD1 spans 6 bases. This clonotype was obtained from a boy between 2 and 15 years old in good health and CMV-seronegative. The sequenced sample consisted of PBMCs. In nucleotide form, the sequence is TGTGCCATCAGTTACAGGGTGCGGGAGCAGTACGTC. The translation is CAISYRVREQYV.